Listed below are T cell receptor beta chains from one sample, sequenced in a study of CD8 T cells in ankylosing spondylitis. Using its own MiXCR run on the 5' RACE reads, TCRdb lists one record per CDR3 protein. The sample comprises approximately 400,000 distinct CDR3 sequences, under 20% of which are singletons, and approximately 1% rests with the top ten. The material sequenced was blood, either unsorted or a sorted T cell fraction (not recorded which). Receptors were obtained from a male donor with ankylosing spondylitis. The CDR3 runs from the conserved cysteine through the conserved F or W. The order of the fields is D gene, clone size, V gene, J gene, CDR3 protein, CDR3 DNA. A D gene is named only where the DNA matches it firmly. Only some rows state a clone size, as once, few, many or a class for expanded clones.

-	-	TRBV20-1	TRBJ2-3	CSASGQRWRGPTDTQYF	TGCAGTGCTTCCGGACAAAGGTGGAGGGGTCCCACAGATACGCAGTATTTT
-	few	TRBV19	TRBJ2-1	CASSIRTARGGNEQFF	TGTGCCAGTAGTATTCGGACAGCCCGGGGAGGCAATGAGCAGTTCTTC
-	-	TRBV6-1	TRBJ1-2	CASSPGGVNYGYTF	TGTGCCAGCAGTCCCGGCGGAGTTAACTATGGCTACACCTTC
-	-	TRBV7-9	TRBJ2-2	CASSSDRETGELFF	TGTGCCAGCAGCTCCGATCGGGAGACCGGGGAGCTGTTTTTT
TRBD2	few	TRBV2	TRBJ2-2	CASSARRASGDTGELFF	TGTGCCAGCAGTGCCCGTAGGGCTAGCGGAGACACCGGGGAGCTGTTTTTT
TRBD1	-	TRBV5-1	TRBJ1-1	CASSLSLTGERKTEAFF	TGCGCCAGCAGTTTAAGCCTGACAGGGGAAAGGAAAACTGAAGCTTTCTTT
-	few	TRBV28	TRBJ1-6	CASSRRASPLHF	TGTGCCAGCAGTCGCCGGGCTTCACCCCTCCACTTT
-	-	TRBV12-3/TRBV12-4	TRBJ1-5	CASSKQGQPQHF	TGTGCCAGCAGCAAACAGGGACAGCCCCAGCATTTT
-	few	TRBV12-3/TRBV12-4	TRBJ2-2	CASSPDRYTGELFF	TGTGCCAGCAGCCCGGACAGATACACCGGGGAGCTGTTTTTT
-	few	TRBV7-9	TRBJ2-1	CASSLAKDEQFF	TGTGCCAGCAGCTTAGCCAAGGATGAGCAGTTCTTC
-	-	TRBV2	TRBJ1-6	CASRGVGVEGNSPLHF	TGTGCCAGCAGGGGCGTCGGGGTGGAGGGCAATTCACCCCTCCACTTT
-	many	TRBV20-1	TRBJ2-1	CSARAIGVNEQFF	TGCAGTGCTAGAGCAATCGGGGTCAATGAGCAGTTCTTC
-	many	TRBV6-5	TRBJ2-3	CASSYRGADTQYF	TGTGCCAGCAGTTACCGGGGGGCGGATACGCAGTATTTT
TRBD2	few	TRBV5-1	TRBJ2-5	CASSLETSGGAAETQYF	TGCGCCAGCAGCTTAGAGACTAGCGGGGGCGCCGCGGAGACCCAGTACTTC
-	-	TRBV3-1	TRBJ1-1	CASSHSGGLGTEAFF	TGTGCCAGCAGCCATTCCGGGGGATTGGGCACTGAAGCTTTCTTT
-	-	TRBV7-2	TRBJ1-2	CASSPPGANYGYTF	TGTGCCAGCAGTCCCCCGGGGGCTAACTATGGCTACACCTTC
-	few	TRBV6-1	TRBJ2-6	CASSEWGIGSGANVLTF	TGTGCCAGCAGTGAATGGGGCATTGGCTCTGGGGCCAACGTCCTGACTTTC
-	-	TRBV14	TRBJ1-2	CASSQVLSLIGSGYTF	TGTGCCAGCAGCCAAGTCCTAAGCCTTATCGGATCTGGCTACACCTTC
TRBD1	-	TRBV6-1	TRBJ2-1	CASSGDRAVGNEQFF	TGTGCCAGCAGTGGGGACAGGGCTGTTGGTAATGAGCAGTTCTTC
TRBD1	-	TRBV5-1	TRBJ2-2	CASRDRDRGTGELFF	TGCGCCAGCAGGGACCGGGACAGGGGTACCGGGGAGCTGTTTTTT
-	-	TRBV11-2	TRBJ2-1	CASRLDIYNEQFF	TGTGCCAGCAGACTGGACATTTACAATGAGCAGTTCTTC
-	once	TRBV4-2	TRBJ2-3	CASSQEAGLSTDTQYF	TGTGCCAGCAGCCAAGAAGCGGGCCTAAGCACAGATACGCAGTATTTT
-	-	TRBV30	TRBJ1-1	CAWSVVNTEAFF	TGTGCCTGGAGTGTAGTGAACACTGAAGCTTTCTTT
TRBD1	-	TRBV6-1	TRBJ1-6	CASAETGGPNSPLHF	TGTGCCAGCGCCGAGACAGGGGGGCCTAATTCACCCCTCCACTTT
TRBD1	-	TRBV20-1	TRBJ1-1	CSAQGANTEAFF	TGCAGTGCTCAGGGGGCCAACACTGAAGCTTTCTTT
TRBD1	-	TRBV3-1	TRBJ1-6	CASSYDRGSSPLHF	TGTGCCAGCAGTTACGACAGGGGATCTTCACCCCTCCACTTT
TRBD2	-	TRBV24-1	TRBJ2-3	CATSDSGTSGSLDMQYF	TGTGCCACCAGTGATTCGGGGACTAGCGGGAGTCTGGATATGCAGTATTTT
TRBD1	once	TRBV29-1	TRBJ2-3	CSVAKGTGASTDTQYF	TGCAGCGTTGCCAAAGGCACAGGGGCTAGCACAGATACGCAGTATTTT
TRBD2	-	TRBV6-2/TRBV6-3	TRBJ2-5	CASSYPSGVGETQYF	TGTGCCAGCAGTTACCCTAGCGGGGTGGGGGAGACCCAGTACTTC
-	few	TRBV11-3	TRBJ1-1	CASSLDKQGNQAFF	TGTGCCAGCAGCTTAGATAAACAGGGCAATCAAGCTTTCTTT
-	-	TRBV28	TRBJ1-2	CASSTGSPGYTF	TGTGCCAGCAGTACAGGGTCTCCGGGCTACACCTTC
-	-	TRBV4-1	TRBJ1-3	CASSHGLTGNTIYF	TGCGCCAGCAGCCACGGACTAACTGGTAACACCATATATTTT
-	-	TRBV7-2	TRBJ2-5	CASRPPPRGAQETQYF	TGTGCCAGCAGACCCCCCCCCAGAGGGGCCCAAGAGACCCAGTACTTC
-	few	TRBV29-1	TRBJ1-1	CSVEGRRTEAFF	TGCAGCGTTGAAGGGAGGAGAACTGAAGCTTTCTTT
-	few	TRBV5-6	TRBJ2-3	CASSLSGKPPDTQYF	TGTGCCAGCAGCTTGTCGGGCAAACCACCAGATACGCAGTATTTT
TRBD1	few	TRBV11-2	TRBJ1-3	CASSPSGTGDISGNTIYF	TGTGCCAGCAGCCCCTCCGGGACAGGCGATATCTCTGGAAACACCATATATTTT
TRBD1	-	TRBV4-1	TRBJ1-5	CASSQVTKGGQGPYSNQPQHF	TGCGCCAGCAGCCAAGTAACCAAGGGGGGACAGGGACCTTATAGCAATCAGCCCCAGCATTTT
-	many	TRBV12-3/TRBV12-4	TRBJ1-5	CASSLGGNSNQPQHF	TGTGCCAGCAGTTTAGGGGGTAATAGCAATCAGCCCCAGCATTTT
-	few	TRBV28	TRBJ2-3	CACREQGTDTQYF	TGTGCCTGCCGAGAGCAGGGCACAGATACGCAGTATTTT
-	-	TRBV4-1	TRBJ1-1	CASSQATGGRTEAFF	TGCGCCAGCAGCCAAGCTACGGGGGGACGGACTGAAGCTTTCTTT
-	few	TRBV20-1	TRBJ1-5	CSASGGRGSNQPQHF	TGCAGTGCTAGTGGCGGCAGGGGAAGCAATCAGCCCCAGCATTTT
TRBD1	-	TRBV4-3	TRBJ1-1	CASSQTDRGTEAFF	TGCGCCAGCAGCCAAACAGACAGGGGGACTGAAGCTTTCTTT